This record concerns one TCR beta chain sequence. Antigen specificity is unknown. RNA extraction and reverse transcription yielded cDNA as sequencing template. Produced via immunoSEQ multiplex PCR; TCRdb's table is partial and in-frame only. The sample has roughly 92,000 clones; more than 65% are singletons. The data were taken from a study of CD8+ T cells in alopecia areata. Study conclusions and caveats: Normal skin's resident alphabeta T cells are also sequenced in scalp samples.

CDR3 length equals 15 residues. The V end was cut by 7 bases, the J end by 3 bases, with 21 bases between. Germline values: CDR1 SQVTM, CDR2 ANQGSEA. The treatment was: oral pan-JAK inhibitor, 5-10 mg twice daily. This sequence was found in a human donor with alopecia areata. This rearrangement joins TRBV29-1 to TRBJ1-1, with D maybe TRBD1 (5 bases). Here the sequenced sample was CD8+ T cells sorted from blood, taken at week 44, from a patient treated with tofacitinib. CDR3 amino acids: CSGRQGVTGDTEAFF. The CDR3 DNA reads TGCAGCGGCCGCCAGGGTGTCACCGGGGACACTGAAGCTTTCTTT.